The clone carrying this T cell receptor beta chain has ten or more counts. Its antigen is unidentified. This sample is drawn from a study of blood T cells in healthy people across ages. General study results and limits: Age brought a roughly linear fall in TCR beta diversity measured per million T cells.

CDR1 is SGHAT, CDR2 FQNNGV, per germline. Trimming took off 2 bases at V and 1 base at J, with 16 bases between the two ends. This CDR3 is built from 17 residues. Sample-barcoded 5' priming and a J-beta primer mix drove a second PCR of roughly 6 to 12 cycles. The template-switch adaptor, which had 12 random nucleotides, put a tag on each cDNA molecule. TCRdb passed the 5' RACE reads through MiXCR, listing each CDR3 protein once. This table has some 900,000 distinct CDR3 sequences, 25% to 30% appearing once. Sequenced input: blood. This clonotype was sampled from a woman older than 75 in good health. The rearrangement uses TRBV11-2 and TRBJ2-3, with a weak D call TRBD2 (6 bases). The CDR3 region is CASSLTSLRGGTDTQYF. The CDR3 region has the DNA TGTGCCAGCAGCTTAACCTCCCTGCGGGGTGGCACAGATACGCAGTATTTT.